This entry lists 17 T cell receptor beta chains sequenced from one sample in a study of T cells in Graves' hyperthyroidism and ophthalmopathy. Authors of the study amplified TCR beta CDR3 regions from RNA transcripts. RT-PCR in the first round (using the HTBI primer set) targeted the TCR CDR3. TCRdb called the multiplex PCR reads again in MiXCR, with one record for every CDR3 protein. The sample has more than 500,000 distinct CDR3 sequences, about 16% seen once. Sample: blood. These receptors originate from a woman aged 30 to 39 with Graves' ophthalmopathy.

This rearrangement joins TRBV2 to TRBJ2-1; TRBD2 agrees at 10 bases. After removal of 8 bases from V and 4 bases from J, the junction contained 5 bases not matched to a gene. Germline values: CDR1 SNHLY, CDR2 FYNNEI. The length of the CDR3 is 14 residues. For the CDR3, the DNA is TGTGCCAGCCAAAAGACTAGCGGGTACAATGAGCAGTTCTTC. It specifies CASQKTSGYNEQFF.

This clonotype occurred many times. The J gene is TRBJ2-7, the V gene TRBV2, with a weak D call TRBD1 (6 bases). The CDR3 is 17 amino acids. V was pared by 5 bases and J by 0 bases, with 20 bases between. Germline assignment: CDR1 SNHLY and CDR2 FYNNEI. CDR3 sequence: CASSFPTRQDDSYEQYF. DNA of the CDR3: TGTGCCAGCAGTTTCCCTACAAGACAGGATGACTCCTACGAGCAGTACTTC. Drawing the rest from reference TRBV2 and TRBJ2-7, the complete variable domain is EPEVTQTPSHQVTQMGQEVILRCVPISNHLYFYWYRQILGQKVEFLVSFYNNEISEKSEIFDDQFSVERPDGSNFTLKIRSTKLEDSAMYFCASSFPTRQDDSYEQYFGPGTRLTVT.

This clonotype appeared many times. The chain combines TRBV30 with TRBJ2-2; D ambiguous. This CDR3 has 13 residues. With 4 bases removed from V and 4 bases from J, the gap between germline ends came to 10 bases. Germline CDR1 GTSNPN, CDR2 SVGIG (reference sequence). The CDR3 here is CAWNYMITGELFF. CDR3 in DNA: TGTGCCTGGAACTACATGATCACCGGGGAGCTGTTTTTT.

This chain links TRBV13 with TRBJ2-7; 10 bases match TRBD1. Germline values: CDR1 PRHDT, CDR2 FYEKMQ (reference sequence). The CDR3 spans 15 residues. Trimming took 1 base from V and 5 from J; bases not matched to a gene: 5. DNA for the CDR3: TGTGCCAGCAGCTTAGCGGACAGGGGGTTCCACGAGCAGTACTTC. It specifies CASSLADRGFHEQYF.

This clonotype was seen at least ten times. The gene calls are TRBV18 and TRBJ2-2; D is unresolved. The CDR3 length is 14 residues. The V end was cut by 0 bases, the J end by 6 bases, with 8 bases between. Germline V gene data show CDR1 as KGHSH and CDR2 as LQKENI. CDR3 amino acids: CASSPPMGSGELFF. The CDR3 DNA reads TGTGCCAGCTCACCACCGATGGGATCCGGGGAGCTGTTTTTT.

This clonotype was recorded many times. V usage is TRBV20-1 and J usage is TRBJ2-2, with TRBD1 matching 7 bases. The length of the CDR3 is 15 residues. Germline values: CDR1 DFQATT, CDR2 SNEGSKA (reference sequence). Trimming at V came to 5 bases and at J to 5 bases, leaving 11 bases not matched to a gene. Here the CDR3 reads CSAVKPGQSTGELFF. The CDR3 bases are TGCAGTGCTGTGAAACCGGGACAGTCGACCGGGGAGCTGTTTTTT.

The table lists this clonotype with many counts. CDR3 sequence reads: CASRAGTGGSYEQYF. The CDR3 DNA follows: TGTGCCAGCAGAGCCGGGACAGGGGGCTCCTACGAGCAGTACTTC. The chain couples TRBV6-2 or TRBV6-3 to TRBJ2-7; the match to TRBD1 covers 11 bases. This CDR3 has 15 residues. Germline values: CDR1 MNHEY, CDR2 SVGEGT. With 6 bases clipped from V and 0 bases from J, the junction kept 4 bases outside the gene matches.

This clonotype was picked up many times. The chain employs TRBV11-1 and TRBJ1-1, with TRBD1 matching 7 bases. CDR1 is SGHAT, CDR2 FQDESV, per germline (reference sequence). The CDR3 consists of 14 residues. Trimming took 5 bases from V and 3 from J; bases not matched to a gene: 6. CDR3 amino acids: CASSQNTGDTEAFF. The DNA for the CDR3 is TGTGCCAGCAGCCAAAATACAGGGGACACTGAAGCTTTCTTT.

This clonotype has just a few counts. The V gene is TRBV27, the J gene TRBJ1-1; D call uncertain. V was trimmed by 5 bases and J by 0 bases, leaving 10 bases between them. The germline gives CDR1 MNHEY, CDR2 SMNVEV (reference sequence). The CDR3 runs to 14 residues. CDR3 amino acids: CASSPGYMNTEAFF. CDR3 nucleotides: TGTGCCAGCAGTCCCGGATATATGAACACTGAAGCTTTCTTT.

The chain has TRBV28 and TRBJ1-5; the D is unclear. CDR1 and CDR2 from the germline V gene are MDHEN and SYDVKM. The CDR3 runs 15 residues. Trimming shortened V by 2 bases and J by 0 bases, and 8 bases separated the two germline ends. CDR3 residues: CASSLQGPSNQPQHF. The CDR3 bases are TGTGCCAGCAGTTTACAAGGGCCTAGCAATCAGCCCCAGCATTTT.

This clonotype has just one count. A much more abundant neighbour one base away suggests this may be a read error. The rearrangement links TRBV5-6 to TRBJ2-1; D could derive from TRBD1 or TRBD2 (7 bases each). There are 14 residues in the CDR3. Trimming removed 6 bases at V and 10 bases at J, with 20 bases between. The germline CDR1 and CDR2 sequences are SGHDT and YYEEEE. CDR3 region: CASNYGTEGGEQFF. In DNA form, the CDR3 reads TGTGCCAGCAACTACGGGACAGAGGGAGGGGAGCAGTTCTTC.

V and J are TRBV3-1 and TRBJ2-5; 13 bases agree with TRBD2. This CDR3 has 17 residues. Germline-derived CDR1 and CDR2 are LGHDT and YNNKEL (reference sequence). V lost 3 bases to trimming and J lost 5 bases; unmatched junction nucleotides: 9. CDR3 bases: TGTGCCAGCAGCCAGGAACTAGCGGGAGGGACCTCGGAGACCCAGTACTTC. Protein sequence: CASSQELAGGTSETQYF.

This chain uses TRBV5-1 with TRBJ1-6, with 9 bases lining up with TRBD1. Unmatched junction bases numbered 7, after V lost 2 bases and J lost 10 bases. CDR1 is SGHRS, CDR2 YFSETQ, per germline. The CDR3 is 15 amino acids. The CDR3 nucleotides read TGCGCCAGCAGCTTATGGACAGGGGCGGCCTCACCCCTCCACTTT. The encoded protein is CASSLWTGAASPLHF.

This chain uses TRBV20-1 with TRBJ2-7, with a weak D call TRBD1 (6 bases). Germline values: CDR1 DFQATT, CDR2 SNEGSKA (reference sequence). V was clipped by 1 base and J by 3 bases, with 19 bases between them. The CDR3 is 16 amino acids. CDR3 sequence: CSARGRQDRGGYEQYF. Here the CDR3 DNA reads TGCAGTGCTAGAGGAAGACAGGACCGGGGTGGCTACGAGCAGTACTTC.

This chain uses TRBV6-1 with TRBJ2-3, with a tentative D call TRBD2 (6 bases). The V end was cut by 6 bases, the J end by 4 bases, with 14 bases between. Germline CDR1 and CDR2: MNHNS and SASEGT. This CDR3 is 14 amino acids long. DNA of the CDR3: TGTGCCAGCAGCGTAGCGGCCAGGCCAGATACGCAGTATTTT. As protein: CASSVAARPDTQYF.

This clonotype was observed many times. The gene calls are TRBV18 and TRBJ2-7, with D possibly being TRBD2 (5 bases). This CDR3 spans 14 amino acids. V shed 2 bases and J shed 0 bases, with 8 bases lying between them. Germline CDR1 reads KGHSH; CDR2 reads LQKENI. Here the CDR3 reads CASSPTGISYEQYF. The CDR3 region has the DNA TGTGCCAGCTCACCAACGGGGATCTCCTACGAGCAGTACTTC.

With regard to this clonotype: The junction departs from germline at one end; a sequencing error may be responsible. The CDR3 DNA follows: TGTGTCAGCACCTTGGGGACAGATAGCAATCAGCCCCAGCATTTT. Protein sequence: CVSTLGTDSNQPQHF. This chain uses TRBV5-6 with TRBJ1-5, with 7 bases identical to TRBD1. The CDR3 totals 15 residues. Germline V gene lookup returns CDR1 SGHDT and CDR2 YYEEEE.